This TCR beta chain was observed in a study of beta chain features in type 1 diabetes (dated by TCRdb to about 2018). Regarding the study in general: No differences in mean age, gender distribution, total cell number or subset yield were found between patients and healthy donors. A total of roughly 100 million sorted cells were examined across all samples, and a strong correlation was observed between cell number per subset and RNA yield. In the study, recently diagnosed type 1 diabetes patients and matched healthy donors were compared on the TCRB repertoires of their sorted circulating CD4+ T cell subsets. Regulatory and stem cell-like memory subsets were isolated from only 8 patients and about eight healthy donors, whereas naive and central memory subsets came from all 30 or so donors.

Each donor gave one peripheral blood draw, averaging approximately 120 mL, which was collected into heparinised tubes. Using a panel that included CD45RO, CCR7, CD25, CD127, CD95 and CD27, naive, central memory, regulatory and stem cell-like memory CD4+ T cells were sorted on a BD FACSAria II. All sorted populations exceeded 95% purity. PBMCs were isolated immediately by Lymphoprep density gradient centrifugation and stained directly without culture. So that batch effects would be minimized, each experiment stained and sorted samples in pairs, pairing one healthy donor with one patient. With regard to this clone: There is no known antigen for this receptor. Germline and junction disagree at one end, which may indicate a read error.

CDR1 and CDR2 were assigned from the germline V gene (reference sequence) as SGHNT and YYREEE. The CDR3 spans 13 residues, from the cysteine through the phenylalanine. Solely the CDR3 DNA is kept, with 39 bases framed from the first base. The High Capacity cDNA Reverse Transcription Kit was used to reverse transcribe all of the isolated RNA, meaning that expressed TCRB transcripts were what got sequenced. Deep immunoSEQ sequencing was performed on naive, central memory and regulatory T cell samples, with an average of around 3.4 million total reads per sample. After sorted cells were lysed in RLT buffer, RNA was extracted with DNase-treated RNeasy Micro or Mini kits, with the choice depending on cell number. To prevent cross-contamination, each cell subset was processed individually, whereas patient and healthy donor samples were processed jointly. The immunoSEQ multiplex PCR was used to amplify TCRB sequences from cDNA, generating 87-bp fragments that spanned the CDR3 region. Amplicons were sequenced on the Illumina HiSeq platform. Under the source paper's analysis protocol: Synthetic template baselines were used to correct PCR bias computationally, reads within Hamming distance 2 were collapsed together, and singletons that could not be merged were discarded. Reads were aligned to IMGT to assign V, D and J genes, CDR3 length, and insertions or deletions at six rearrangement sites. Within each subset, clonotype counts were normalized to sorted cell number, after which true diversity and Gini coefficients were computed with the tcR R package. The overlap coefficient, calculated on TCRB nucleotide sequences, was used to measure repertoire sharing. TCRdb mirrors the immuneACCESS table, restricted to in-frame sequences. Some clones are absent from its copies; in checked studies, under half trace to an unresolved V gene, and the reason for the others is unknown. V, J and clone size derive from that table, while D and trimming were established from the DNA sequence. The table for this sample lists roughly 160,000 clones; 7.8% of them were counted only once. The top ten clonotypes cover approximately 0.87% of the sample.

What the study reported, not specific to this receptor: Type 1 diabetes patients showed a moderate but significant shortening of TCRB CDR3 length in all four CD4+ subsets. Naive, central memory and regulatory TCRB repertoires appeared to be more similar among patients than among healthy donors. Sequencing cDNA rather than genomic DNA could over-represent highly expressing activated cells, although activation and CD3 levels did not differ between groups. Because the HLA sub-analyses included only small numbers of individuals, any influence of HLA type on TCRB rearrangement was left unresolved. Fewer insertions and more nucleotide deletions at VDJ recombination sites were observed in patients with type 1 diabetes, implying thymic rearrangement abnormalities. Shorter templates might be favored by PCR, yet because patient and control samples were amplified and corrected together, any such skew would affect both groups equally.

This receptor was obtained from a woman aged 40 to 50 with type 1 diabetes. Sequenced: central memory CD4+ T cells from blood. The rearrangement joined TRBV5-4 to TRBJ1-2, with a weak D call of TRBD1 (5 bases match). The CDR3 region has the sequence CASSLNSDSLSVF. The bases are TGTGCCAGCAGCTTAAACTCAGACAGCCTGAGTGTTTTT.